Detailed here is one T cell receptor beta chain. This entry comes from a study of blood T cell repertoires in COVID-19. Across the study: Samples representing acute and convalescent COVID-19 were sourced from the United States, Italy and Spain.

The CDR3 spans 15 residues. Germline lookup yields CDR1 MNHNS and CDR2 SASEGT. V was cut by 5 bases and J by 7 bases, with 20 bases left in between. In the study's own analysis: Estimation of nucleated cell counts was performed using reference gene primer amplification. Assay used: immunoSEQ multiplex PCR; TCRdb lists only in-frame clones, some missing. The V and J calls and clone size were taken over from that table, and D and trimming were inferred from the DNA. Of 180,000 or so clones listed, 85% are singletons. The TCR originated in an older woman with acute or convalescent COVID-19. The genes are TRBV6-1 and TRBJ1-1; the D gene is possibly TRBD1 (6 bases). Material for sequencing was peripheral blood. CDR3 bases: TGTGCCAGCAGTTCCGGGACACTCCTGGCGGGTGAAGCTTTCTTT. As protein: CASSSGTLLAGEAFF.